A selection of T cell receptor beta chains follows, all from one sample in a study of T cells after yellow fever vaccination. TCRdb independently ran MiXCR on the 5' RACE reads; one entry per CDR3 protein. The sample contains fewer than 350,000 distinct CDR3 sequences, roughly 3.5% of which appear only once. The sample consisted of PBMCs, taken on the day of the yellow fever booster vaccination. These receptors were obtained from a man aged 18 to 30 who received the YFV17D yellow fever vaccine. Each CDR3 is given with its conserved first and last residue. Each record gives: CDR3 DNA, CDR3 protein, V gene, clone size, J gene, CDR3 length, D gene. The D gene is left open where the match is weak. The listing skips clone size in some rows; elsewhere it reads once, few, many or a size class.

CDR3 DNA: TGCGCCAGCAGTCACAGATTTTACGAGCAGTACTTC
CDR3 protein: CASSHRFYEQYF
V gene: TRBV10-2
clone size: many
J gene: TRBJ2-7
CDR3 length: 12
D gene: -

CDR3 DNA: TGTGCCAGCAGCCTAACTAGCGGGGTCTACAATGAGCAGTTCTTC
CDR3 protein: CASSLTSGVYNEQFF
V gene: TRBV7-2
clone size: many
J gene: TRBJ2-1
CDR3 length: 15
D gene: TRBD2

CDR3 DNA: TGCAGTGCTCCAAGGGGCAGGGAAGACACTGAAGCTTTCTTT
CDR3 protein: CSAPRGREDTEAFF
V gene: TRBV20-1
clone size: many
J gene: TRBJ1-1
CDR3 length: 14
D gene: -

CDR3 DNA: TGTGCCTGGGCAGCGGGGGGGGTCAATGAGCAGTTCTTC
CDR3 protein: CAWAAGGVNEQFF
V gene: TRBV30
clone size: -
J gene: TRBJ2-1
CDR3 length: 13
D gene: TRBD2

CDR3 DNA: TGTGCCAGCAGCGTAGAGGGGAGCGGGGGAGGATACAATGAGCAGTTCTTC
CDR3 protein: CASSVEGSGGGYNEQFF
V gene: TRBV9
clone size: -
J gene: TRBJ2-1
CDR3 length: 17
D gene: TRBD2

CDR3 DNA: TGTGCCACCAGTGATTTAAAAGCGGGACGCCTGACCTACAATGAGCAGTTCTTC
CDR3 protein: CATSDLKAGRLTYNEQFF
V gene: TRBV24-1
clone size: many
J gene: TRBJ2-1
CDR3 length: 18
D gene: TRBD2

CDR3 DNA: TGTGCCAGCAGCCCCTACGACTCGGACTACGAGCAGTACTTC
CDR3 protein: CASSPYDSDYEQYF
V gene: TRBV7-2
clone size: few
J gene: TRBJ2-7
CDR3 length: 14
D gene: -

CDR3 DNA: TGTGCCAGCAGTAGGTGGGGCAATCAGCCCCAGCATTTT
CDR3 protein: CASSRWGNQPQHF
V gene: TRBV5-6
clone size: many
J gene: TRBJ1-5
CDR3 length: 13
D gene: -

CDR3 DNA: TGTGCCAGCAGCTCCGGACAGGGGGAACAGCCCCAGCATTTT
CDR3 protein: CASSSGQGEQPQHF
V gene: TRBV12-3/TRBV12-4
clone size: -
J gene: TRBJ1-5
CDR3 length: 14
D gene: TRBD1

CDR3 DNA: TGTGCCAGCAGCTCACAGGGAGCAGATACGCAGTATTTT
CDR3 protein: CASSSQGADTQYF
V gene: TRBV7-3
clone size: many
J gene: TRBJ2-3
CDR3 length: 13
D gene: -

CDR3 DNA: TGTGCCACCAGCAGGGGACAGACCTATGGCTACACCTTC
CDR3 protein: CATSRGQTYGYTF
V gene: TRBV15
clone size: -
J gene: TRBJ1-2
CDR3 length: 13
D gene: TRBD1

CDR3 DNA: TGTGCCAGCAGCCCCTCTCTCAGCGCGCCCCTTGGTGGCTACACCTTC
CDR3 protein: CASSPSLSAPLGGYTF
V gene: TRBV7-8
clone size: many
J gene: TRBJ1-2
CDR3 length: 16
D gene: -

CDR3 DNA: TGCGCCAGCAGCTATACGACTAGCACAGATACGCAGTATTTT
CDR3 protein: CASSYTTSTDTQYF
V gene: TRBV5-1
clone size: many
J gene: TRBJ2-3
CDR3 length: 14
D gene: -

CDR3 DNA: TGTGCCAGCAGTGCGTGGCTCCGGTCTGACACCATATATTTT
CDR3 protein: CASSAWLRSDTIYF
V gene: TRBV2
clone size: many
J gene: TRBJ1-3
CDR3 length: 14
D gene: -

CDR3 DNA: TGTGCCAGCAGCCGCGACGCCTCCTCAGATACGCAGTATTTT
CDR3 protein: CASSRDASSDTQYF
V gene: TRBV7-2
clone size: few
J gene: TRBJ2-3
CDR3 length: 14
D gene: -

CDR3 DNA: TGTGCCAGCAGCCCTATAGCGGGGGGGCGGAATGAGCAGTTCTTC
CDR3 protein: CASSPIAGGRNEQFF
V gene: TRBV7-9
clone size: many
J gene: TRBJ2-1
CDR3 length: 15
D gene: TRBD2

CDR3 DNA: TGTGCCAGCAGCTTTCCAGGAGGGGACTATGGCTACACCTTC
CDR3 protein: CASSFPGGDYGYTF
V gene: TRBV5-4
clone size: few
J gene: TRBJ1-2
CDR3 length: 14
D gene: -

CDR3 DNA: TGCGCCAGCAGCTGGGACACGGCGAACTATGGCTACACCTTC
CDR3 protein: CASSWDTANYGYTF
V gene: TRBV5-1
clone size: few
J gene: TRBJ1-2
CDR3 length: 14
D gene: -

CDR3 DNA: TGTGCCAGCAGCTTAGGGGGAGAATACGAGCAGTACTTC
CDR3 protein: CASSLGGEYEQYF
V gene: TRBV7-2
clone size: many
J gene: TRBJ2-7
CDR3 length: 13
D gene: -

CDR3 DNA: TGTGCCAGCAGTTCTCGGCTAGCGGGGCATGCAAATGAGCAGTTCTTC
CDR3 protein: CASSSRLAGHANEQFF
V gene: TRBV6-2/TRBV6-3
clone size: -
J gene: TRBJ2-1
CDR3 length: 16
D gene: TRBD2

CDR3 DNA: TGTGCCACCAGTGAAAACACCGGGGAGCTGTTTTTT
CDR3 protein: CATSENTGELFF
V gene: TRBV24-1
clone size: many
J gene: TRBJ2-2
CDR3 length: 12
D gene: -

CDR3 DNA: TGTGCCATCAGTGAGAGGGCCGGGGAGCTGTTTTTT
CDR3 protein: CAISERAGELFF
V gene: TRBV10-3
clone size: few
J gene: TRBJ2-2
CDR3 length: 12
D gene: -

CDR3 DNA: TGTGCCAGTAGGACTCCGAGGACAGGGGGTACTGAAGCTTTCTTT
CDR3 protein: CASRTPRTGGTEAFF
V gene: TRBV19
clone size: -
J gene: TRBJ1-1
CDR3 length: 15
D gene: TRBD1

CDR3 DNA: TGTGCCAGCAGCTTCGCAGGAGCCAAAAACATTCAGTACTTC
CDR3 protein: CASSFAGAKNIQYF
V gene: TRBV5-6
clone size: many
J gene: TRBJ2-4
CDR3 length: 14
D gene: -